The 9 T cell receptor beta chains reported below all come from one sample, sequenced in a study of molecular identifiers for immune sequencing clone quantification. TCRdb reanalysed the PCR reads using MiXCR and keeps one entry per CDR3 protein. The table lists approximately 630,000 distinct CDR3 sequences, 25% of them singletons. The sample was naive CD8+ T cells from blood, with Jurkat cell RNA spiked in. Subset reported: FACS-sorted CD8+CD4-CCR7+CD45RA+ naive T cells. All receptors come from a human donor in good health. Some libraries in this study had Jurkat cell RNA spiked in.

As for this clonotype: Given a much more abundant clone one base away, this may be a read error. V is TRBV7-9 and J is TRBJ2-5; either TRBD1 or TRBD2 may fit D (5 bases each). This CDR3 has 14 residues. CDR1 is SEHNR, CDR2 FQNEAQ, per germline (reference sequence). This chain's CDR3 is CASSLVGEQETQNF. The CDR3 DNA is TGTGCCAGCAGCTTAGTGGGGGAACAAGAGACCCAGAACTTC.

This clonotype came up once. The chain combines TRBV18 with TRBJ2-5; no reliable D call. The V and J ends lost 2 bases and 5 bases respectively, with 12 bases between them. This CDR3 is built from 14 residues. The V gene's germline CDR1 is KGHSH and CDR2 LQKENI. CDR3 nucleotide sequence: TGTGCCAGCTCACCAACAGACACGGTGGAGACCCAGTACTTC. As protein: CASSPTDTVETQYF.

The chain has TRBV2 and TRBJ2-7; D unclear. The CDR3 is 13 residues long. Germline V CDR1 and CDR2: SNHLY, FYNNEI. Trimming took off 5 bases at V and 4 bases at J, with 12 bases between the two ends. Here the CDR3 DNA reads TGTGCCAGCAGTAGGGTGCAGACGTACGAGCAGTACTTC. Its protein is CASSRVQTYEQYF.

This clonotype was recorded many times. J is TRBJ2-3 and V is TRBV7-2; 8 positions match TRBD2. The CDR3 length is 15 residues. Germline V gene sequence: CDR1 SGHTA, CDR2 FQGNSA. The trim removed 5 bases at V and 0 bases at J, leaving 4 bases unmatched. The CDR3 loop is CASSISGGSTDTQYF. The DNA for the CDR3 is TGTGCCAGCAGCATAAGCGGGGGAAGCACAGATACGCAGTATTTT.

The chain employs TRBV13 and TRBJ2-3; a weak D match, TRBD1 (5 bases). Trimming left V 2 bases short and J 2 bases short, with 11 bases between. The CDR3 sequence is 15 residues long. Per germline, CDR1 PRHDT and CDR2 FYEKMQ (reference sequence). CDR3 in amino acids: CASSLWTQTTDTQYF. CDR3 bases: TGTGCCAGCAGCTTATGGACACAAACCACAGATACGCAGTATTTT.

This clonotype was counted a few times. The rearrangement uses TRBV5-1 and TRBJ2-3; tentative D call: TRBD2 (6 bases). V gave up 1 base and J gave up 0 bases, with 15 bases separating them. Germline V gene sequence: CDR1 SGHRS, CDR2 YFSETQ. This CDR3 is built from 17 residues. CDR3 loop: CASSLIPAGSSTDTQYF. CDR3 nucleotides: TGCGCCAGCAGCTTGATTCCAGCGGGCTCTAGCACAGATACGCAGTATTTT.

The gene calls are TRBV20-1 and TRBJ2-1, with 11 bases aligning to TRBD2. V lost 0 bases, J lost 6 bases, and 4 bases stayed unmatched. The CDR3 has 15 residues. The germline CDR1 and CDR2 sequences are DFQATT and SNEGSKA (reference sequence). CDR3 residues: CSARDKLAGVNEQFF. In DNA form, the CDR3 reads TGCAGTGCTAGAGATAAACTAGCGGGAGTCAATGAGCAGTTCTTC.

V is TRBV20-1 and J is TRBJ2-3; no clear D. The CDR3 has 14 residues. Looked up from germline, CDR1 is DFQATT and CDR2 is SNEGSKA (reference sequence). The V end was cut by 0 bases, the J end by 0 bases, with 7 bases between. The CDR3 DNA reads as TGCAGTGCTAGAGATGAGTCTAGCACAGATACGCAGTATTTT. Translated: CSARDESSTDTQYF.

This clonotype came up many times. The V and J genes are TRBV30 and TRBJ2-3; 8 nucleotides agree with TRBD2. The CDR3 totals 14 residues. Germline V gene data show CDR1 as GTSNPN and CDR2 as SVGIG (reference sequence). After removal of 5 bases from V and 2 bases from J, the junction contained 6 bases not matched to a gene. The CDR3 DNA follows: TGTGCCTGGGAATTAGCGGGAACCACAGATACGCAGTATTTT. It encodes CAWELAGTTDTQYF.